Listed here are 18 T cell receptor beta chains from one sample, sequenced in a study of response to subunit inactivated influenza vaccine. TCRdb re-called the RT-PCR reads through MiXCR, storing one row per CDR3 protein. The sample shows fewer than 250,000 distinct CDR3 sequences, around 14% of them seen only once. Sample: CD8+ T cells sorted from PBMCs, taken more than 4 days after vaccination. The receptors originated from a man over 45 who received an inactivated influenza vaccine.

V gene TRBV6-5 combines with J gene TRBJ2-7, with D possibly TRBD1 on 6 matching bases. From germline, CDR1 is MNHEY and CDR2 SVGAGI. Trimming removed 2 bases at V and 3 bases at J, with 8 bases between. The CDR3 totals 13 residues. The CDR3 is CASSYKQGYEQYF. The CDR3 nucleotides are TGTGCCAGCAGTTACAAACAGGGCTACGAGCAGTACTTC.

Remarks on this clonotype: This could be a read error, since a much larger clone is one nucleotide away. V is TRBV25-1 and J is TRBJ1-1; TRBD1 might be the D (5 bases). V lost 0 bases and J 5 bases, leaving 10 bases between the germline ends. This CDR3 spans 14 amino acids. CDR1 is MGHDK, CDR2 SYGVNS, per germline. The CDR3 loop reads CASSEYWGSTEAFF. The CDR3 DNA reads TGTGCCAGCAGTGAATACTGGGGGAGTACTGAAGCTTTCTTT.

J is TRBJ2-2 and V is TRBV6-2 or TRBV6-3, with D possibly called TRBD1 or TRBD2 (5 bases each). From germline, CDR1 is MNHEY and CDR2 SVGEGT. Deletions cut 7 bases from V and 5 bases from J, with 20 bases between. The CDR3 sequence is 16 residues long. In DNA, the CDR3 is TGTGCCAGCACCTACGATTGGGGGATTCGGACCGGGGAGCTGTTTTTT. Its translation: CASTYDWGIRTGELFF.

The rearrangement links TRBV20-1 to TRBJ2-1; D ambiguous. CDR1 DFQATT and CDR2 SNEGSKA come from the germline V gene (reference sequence). The CDR3 spans 13 residues. Trimming removed 6 bases from V and 5 bases from J, with 14 bases in between. The CDR3 DNA reads TGCAGTGCCCGCTACCAGGCCGACAATGAGCAGTTCTTC. Its translation: CSARYQADNEQFF.

The sample holds many counts of this clonotype. CDR3 protein: CASSYMRQGSPLTYNEQFF. CDR3 nucleotides: TGTGCCAGCAGTTACATGAGGCAGGGGAGCCCCCTGACCTACAATGAGCAGTTCTTC. The V gene is TRBV6-5, the J gene TRBJ2-1, with D possibly being TRBD1 (6 bases). Germline V lookup: CDR1 MNHEY, CDR2 SVGAGI. The length of the CDR3 is 19 residues. The V end lost 2 bases, the J end lost 2 bases, and 22 bases lay between the germline ends.

J is TRBJ2-5 and V is TRBV20-1; TRBD1 matches 9 bases. Germline CDR1 reads DFQATT; CDR2 reads SNEGSKA (reference sequence). The CDR3 has 17 amino acids. Losses at the gene ends were 1 base for V and 5 bases for J; bases not matched to a gene: 14. In nucleotides, the CDR3 is TGCAGTGCTAGAGGGCGGACAGGGGAAAACAGTAAGGAGACCCAGTACTTC. It codes for CSARGRTGENSKETQYF.

The V gene is TRBV4-1, the J gene TRBJ2-7, with TRBD2 matching 7 bases. Losses at the gene ends were 4 bases for V and 1 base for J; bases not matched to a gene: 7. CDR1 MGHRA and CDR2 YSYEKL come from the germline V gene. This CDR3 is built from 15 residues. The CDR3 DNA follows: TGCGCCAGCAGCCGACAGCTTAGCGGGTCCTACGAGCAGTACTTC. Amino acids: CASSRQLSGSYEQYF.

The rearrangement joins TRBV7-2 to TRBJ2-1, with D possibly called TRBD1 or TRBD2 (5 bases each). V was cut by 4 bases and J by 0 bases, with 7 bases left in between. This CDR3 region has 14 residues. Per the germline V gene, CDR1 is SGHTA and CDR2 is FQGNSA. Here the CDR3 reads CASSWDDSYNEQFF. CDR3 nucleotide sequence: TGTGCCAGCAGCTGGGACGACTCCTACAATGAGCAGTTCTTC.

In its sample, this clonotype was seen a few times. The rearrangement joins TRBV28 to TRBJ1-5; D not resolved. The CDR3 is 15 amino acids. From germline, CDR1 is MDHEN and CDR2 SYDVKM. The V end lost 1 base, the J end lost 4 bases, and 11 bases lay between the germline ends. The CDR3 bases are TGTGCCAGCAGTTTATCCCACGCCCCTAATCAGCCCCAGCATTTT. This gives the protein CASSLSHAPNQPQHF.

The chain joins TRBV7-6 to TRBJ2-1; 8 nucleotides line up with TRBD2. Per germline, CDR1 SGHVS and CDR2 FNYEAQ. CDR3 size: 16 residues. V gave up 5 bases and J gave up 6 bases; unmatched junction bases: 12. The CDR3 spells CASSPTSGSFSNEQFF. The CDR3 DNA follows: TGTGCCAGCAGCCCGACGAGCGGGAGTTTCAGCAATGAGCAGTTCTTC.

The rearrangement links TRBV12-3 or TRBV12-4 to TRBJ2-7; 12 bases fit TRBD2. The J segment lost 3 bases and the V segment lost 3 bases, leaving 0 bases of the junction unmatched. The CDR3 is 14 residues long. CDR3 residues: CASSLTSGGYEQYF. CDR3 in DNA: TGTGCCAGCAGTTTGACTAGCGGGGGCTACGAGCAGTACTTC.

There are many counts of this clonotype. The rearrangement joins TRBV5-6 to TRBJ2-3; tentatively, D is TRBD2 (6 bases). This CDR3 is built from 18 residues. CDR1 and CDR2 from the germline V gene are SGHDT and YYEEEE. Trimming removed 4 bases at V and 2 bases at J, with 23 bases between. Here the CDR3 DNA reads TGTGCCAGCAGCCGCACTTACACCGGGCGGGACTTCACAGATACGCAGTATTTT. Protein sequence: CASSRTYTGRDFTDTQYF.

J is TRBJ1-5 and V is TRBV7-6; 7 nucleotides match TRBD1. V was clipped by 4 bases and J by 1 base; unmatched bases: 7. Germline assignment: CDR1 SGHVS and CDR2 FNYEAQ. The CDR3 extends over 16 amino acids. The CDR3 loop is CASSSQTGWSNQPQHF. For the CDR3, the DNA is TGTGCCAGCAGCTCGCAGACAGGGTGGAGCAATCAGCCCCAGCATTTT.

The sample holds many counts of this clonotype. The chain joins TRBV6-1 to TRBJ2-7; D is undetermined. V lost 5 bases and J 3 bases, leaving 11 bases between the germline ends. Germline lookup yields CDR1 MNHNS and CDR2 SASEGT. This CDR3 has 13 residues. The CDR3 sequence: CASSLDGSYEQYF. The CDR3 nucleotides are TGTGCCAGCAGTCTGGACGGTAGCTACGAGCAGTACTTC.

This clonotype was counted a few times. The genes are TRBV20-1 and TRBJ2-1; D not certain. Between the trimmed V and J ends, which lost 4 bases and 2 bases, there was a span of 18 bases. The CDR3 length is 16 residues. Germline-derived CDR1 and CDR2 are DFQATT and SNEGSKA (reference sequence). The CDR3, as DNA: TGCAGTGCTACACTTCCCCGGACCAAGGCCTACAATGAGCAGTTCTTC. Its translation is CSATLPRTKAYNEQFF.

The V and J genes are TRBV6-5 and TRBJ2-5, with TRBD1 as a possible D gene (6 bases). The V gene lost 4 bases and the J gene lost 4 bases, with 16 bases spanning the gap. This CDR3 comprises 15 residues. Germline CDR1 and CDR2: MNHEY and SVGAGI. The CDR3 reads CASSWDPGDGETQYF. As DNA, the CDR3 is TGTGCCAGCAGTTGGGACCCAGGGGATGGAGAGACCCAGTACTTC.

This clonotype was observed a few times. The genes are TRBV20-1 and TRBJ2-4; 9 nucleotides match TRBD2. The CDR3 is 20 amino acids. V was clipped by 5 bases and J by 0 bases; unmatched bases: 20. Germline V gene sequence: CDR1 DFQATT, CDR2 SNEGSKA (reference sequence). CDR3 in DNA: TGCAGTGCTCACTTCCTAGCGGGACCTCCCACTCCACTAGCCAAAAACATTCAGTACTTC. This codes for CSAHFLAGPPTPLAKNIQYF.

V gene TRBV7-2 combines with J gene TRBJ2-3; possible D gene TRBD1, 6 bases. V was pared by 3 bases and J by 2 bases, with 15 bases between. Germline CDR1 SGHTA, CDR2 FQGNSA. This CDR3 contains 16 residues. CDR3 DNA: TGTGCCAGCAGCTTCGGGACAAGTCGACTCACAGATACGCAGTATTTT. Its translation is CASSFGTSRLTDTQYF.